A selection of T cell receptor beta chains follows, all from one sample in a study of human T cells and chemical hapten exposure. TCRdb re-derived calls from the RACE reads in MiXCR, one entry per CDR3 protein. The sample has fewer than 300,000 distinct CDR3 sequences; around 9.3% are singletons. The sequencing used whole blood, collected in connection with sensitization to the hapten diphenylcyclopropenone (DPC). The source is a woman aged 40 to 50 with alopecia areata. Some clones in this sample may be carry-over from other donors' samples. The CDR3 runs from the conserved cysteine through the conserved F or W. Each record gives: V gene, J gene, clone size, D gene, CDR3 protein, CDR3 DNA. The D gene is left open where the match is weak. Clone size is given for some rows only: seen once, a few or many times, or a class if the clone is expanded.

TRBV10-3	TRBJ2-1	-	TRBD2	CAISRGTSGRGIYNEQFF	TGTGCCATCAGTCGCGGGACTAGCGGGAGGGGGATCTACAATGAGCAGTTCTTC
TRBV12-3/TRBV12-4	TRBJ2-2	few	-	CASSFARELFF	TGTGCCAGCAGTTTCGCCCGGGAGCTGTTTTTT
TRBV20-1	TRBJ1-2	many	-	CSAYRQNYGYTF	TGCAGTGCCTATAGACAGAACTATGGCTACACCTTC
TRBV6-6	TRBJ2-1	-	TRBD2	CASSAGVLNEQFF	TGTGCCAGCAGCGCGGGAGTATTGAATGAGCAGTTCTTC
TRBV12-3/TRBV12-4	TRBJ2-5	few	-	CASSPRTGRVGTQYF	TGTGCCAGCAGCCCCCGTACAGGGCGAGTGGGGACCCAGTACTTC
TRBV20-1	TRBJ2-1	few	-	CSATRGGPYNEQFF	TGCAGTGCTACCCGAGGGGGACCCTACAATGAGCAGTTCTTC
TRBV6-2/TRBV6-3	TRBJ2-7	few	TRBD2	CASRTGTSSYEQYF	TGTGCCAGCAGAACCGGGACTAGCTCCTACGAGCAGTACTTC
TRBV20-1	TRBJ1-1	few	-	CSALEGGRTEAFF	TGCAGTGCGTTGGAGGGGGGACGGACTGAAGCTTTCTTT
TRBV6-5	TRBJ1-5	-	TRBD1	CASSSLDRVGQPQHF	TGTGCCAGCAGTTCCCTCGACAGGGTTGGTCAGCCCCAGCATTTT
TRBV28	TRBJ1-2	many	TRBD1	CASSLSGQGDYGYTF	TGTGCCTCCAGTTTAAGTGGACAGGGGGACTATGGCTACACCTTC
TRBV11-2	TRBJ2-3	-	TRBD2	CASSPQVAGRADTQYF	TGTGCCAGCAGCCCACAGGTAGCGGGACGGGCAGATACGCAGTATTTT
TRBV6-5	TRBJ2-7	few	-	CASSYEPRDSYEQYF	TGTGCCAGCAGTTACGAACCGCGGGACAGTTACGAGCAGTACTTC
TRBV24-1	TRBJ2-5	-	-	CATSEPGGSEETQYF	TGTGCCACCAGTGAACCCGGGGGCAGTGAAGAGACCCAGTACTTC
TRBV5-1	TRBJ2-1	-	-	CASSLSGLANYNEQFF	TGCGCCAGCAGCCTTTCGGGGCTAGCGAACTACAATGAGCAGTTCTTC
TRBV12-3/TRBV12-4	TRBJ2-1	-	-	CASTRLSSGNEQFF	TGTGCCAGCACCCGACTGTCTTCTGGGAATGAGCAGTTCTTC
TRBV29-1	TRBJ1-2	-	-	CSVVWGTGYGYTF	TGCAGCGTTGTCTGGGGAACGGGCTATGGCTACACCTTC
TRBV5-1	TRBJ1-6	few	-	CASSFEGYHNSPLHF	TGCGCCAGCAGCTTCGAGGGTTACCATAATTCACCCCTCCACTTT
TRBV20-1	TRBJ2-7	few	TRBD1	CSARDRGQGAFHEQYF	TGCAGTGCTAGAGACAGGGGACAGGGGGCTTTCCACGAGCAGTACTTC
TRBV20-1	TRBJ2-3	few	-	CSATLGLRTDTQYF	TGCAGTGCTACGCTGGGACTGAGAACAGATACGCAGTATTTT
TRBV6-1	TRBJ1-1	-	-	CASTLEGAVTEAFF	TGTGCCAGCACCCTAGAAGGGGCAGTCACTGAAGCTTTCTTT
TRBV7-2	TRBJ2-7	-	-	CASSATGFLTYEQYF	TGTGCCAGCAGCGCCACAGGCTTCCTTACCTACGAGCAGTACTTC
TRBV28	TRBJ2-7	few	-	CASTPRRAARQYF	TGTGCCAGCACCCCCCGGAGAGCGGCTCGGCAGTACTTC
TRBV7-9	TRBJ2-7	-	-	CASSFRTASYEQYF	TGTGCCAGCAGCTTTAGGACGGCCTCCTACGAGCAGTACTTC
TRBV6-2/TRBV6-3	TRBJ1-5	many	-	CASSYSRGKGNQPQHF	TGTGCCAGCAGTTACTCGCGGGGGAAGGGCAATCAGCCCCAGCATTTT
TRBV6-2/TRBV6-3	TRBJ1-5	-	TRBD1	CASSRGQDIRPQHF	TGTGCCAGCAGTCGTGGACAGGACATCAGGCCCCAGCATTTT
TRBV28	TRBJ1-3	-	-	CASSFYRRKGAGNTIYF	TGTGCCAGCAGTTTTTATAGACGGAAGGGCGCTGGAAACACCATATATTTT
TRBV2	TRBJ2-3	many	-	CASRSVSDTQYF	TGTGCCAGCAGGTCTGTGTCAGATACGCAGTATTTT
TRBV20-1	TRBJ1-5	few	-	CSARAVMTGLNQPQHF	TGCAGTGCTAGAGCCGTGATGACAGGACTGAATCAGCCCCAGCATTTT
TRBV28	TRBJ2-1	few	TRBD2	CASSSPPGTSVSYNEQFF	TGTGCCAGCAGCTCCCCCCCCGGGACTAGCGTTTCCTACAATGAGCAGTTCTTC
TRBV27	TRBJ1-1	-	-	CASRQIMNTEAFF	TGTGCCAGCAGGCAGATCATGAACACTGAAGCTTTCTTT
TRBV7-9	TRBJ1-2	-	-	CASSPNADAYGYTF	TGTGCCAGCAGCCCCAATGCCGATGCGTATGGCTACACCTTC
TRBV7-2	TRBJ1-3	many	-	CASSLPAGFSGNTIYF	TGTGCCAGCAGCTTACCGGCCGGGTTCTCTGGAAACACCATATATTTT
TRBV10-3	TRBJ2-7	few	TRBD2	CAIRGPGLAGDRGITQSSYEQYF	TGTGCCATCAGGGGTCCGGGACTAGCGGGAGATAGGGGAATTACCCAAAGCTCCTACGAGCAGTACTTC
TRBV14	TRBJ2-1	many	-	CASSHPSNEQFF	TGTGCCAGCAGCCATCCTAGCAATGAGCAGTTCTTC
TRBV29-1	TRBJ2-5	few	-	CSAPDSLQETQYF	TGCAGCGCCCCGGACAGCCTCCAAGAGACCCAGTACTTC
TRBV29-1	TRBJ2-1	few	TRBD2	CSVGLVPYNEQFF	TGCAGCGTCGGACTAGTTCCCTACAATGAGCAGTTCTTC
TRBV5-1	TRBJ1-4	many	-	CASSLGSGPNEKLFF	TGCGCCAGCAGCTTGGGGTCAGGGCCTAATGAAAAACTGTTTTTT
TRBV12-3/TRBV12-4	TRBJ1-1	many	-	CASSLRESNTEAFF	TGTGCCAGCAGTTTAAGGGAGTCGAACACTGAAGCTTTCTTT
TRBV28	TRBJ2-7	-	-	CASSLIAHTLVLAYEQYF	TGTGCCAGCAGTTTAATCGCCCATACTCTGGTCTTAGCCTACGAGCAGTACTTC
TRBV29-1	TRBJ1-6	few	TRBD1	CSETTDRVLNSPLHF	TGCAGCGAGACAACGGACAGGGTCTTAAATTCACCCCTCCACTTT
TRBV11-1	TRBJ2-1	-	-	CASSPGRSEQFF	TGTGCCAGCAGCCCTGGCAGGTCCGAGCAGTTCTTC
TRBV5-1	TRBJ2-5	-	-	CASSLGDGWTQYF	TGCGCCAGCAGCTTGGGGGACGGTTGGACCCAGTACTTC
TRBV3-1	TRBJ1-2	-	-	CASSQTGDYGYTF	TGTGCCAGCAGCCAGACAGGTGACTATGGCTACACCTTC
TRBV9	TRBJ2-6	few	TRBD1	CASSVGDRAGANVLTF	TGTGCCAGCAGCGTGGGAGACAGGGCTGGGGCCAACGTCCTGACTTTC
TRBV20-1	TRBJ2-3	few	TRBD1	CSARGDRNTDTQYF	TGCAGTGCTAGAGGGGACAGAAACACAGATACGCAGTATTTT
TRBV21-1	TRBJ2-3	few	-	CAHYHTQYF	TGTGCCCACTACCATACGCAGTATTTT
TRBV7-2	TRBJ2-3	-	-	CASSPPGSTDTQYF	TGTGCCAGCAGCCCCCCCGGGAGCACAGATACGCAGTATTTT
TRBV24-1	TRBJ2-3	few	TRBD2	CATSSPGGRVTQYF	TGTGCCACCAGTTCACCGGGGGGTCGCGTTACGCAGTATTTT
TRBV6-5	TRBJ2-7	few	TRBD1	CASSYSRDSREQYF	TGTGCCAGCAGTTACTCTCGGGACAGTCGGGAGCAGTACTTC
TRBV6-2/TRBV6-3	TRBJ2-7	many	-	CASSPTDEEQYF	TGTGCCAGCAGTCCAACTGACGAAGAGCAGTACTTC
TRBV20-1	TRBJ1-5	few	-	CSAKGQKDYSNQPQHF	TGCAGTGCTAAAGGACAGAAAGACTATAGCAATCAGCCCCAGCATTTT
TRBV27	TRBJ2-5	many	-	CASSFEGQETQYF	TGTGCCAGCAGTTTCGAGGGTCAAGAGACCCAGTACTTC
TRBV30	TRBJ1-1	few	-	CAWVPPMNTEAFF	TGTGCCTGGGTACCCCCCATGAACACTGAAGCTTTCTTT
TRBV12-3/TRBV12-4	TRBJ2-7	few	-	CASSFGGLAYEQYF	TGTGCCAGCAGTTTTGGAGGGCTTGCCTACGAGCAGTACTTC
TRBV6-6	TRBJ1-4	-	-	CASTRDVPATNEKLFF	TGTGCCAGCACCCGGGACGTCCCTGCAACTAATGAAAAACTGTTTTTT
TRBV7-7	TRBJ2-1	few	TRBD2	CASSLAAGVWNEQFF	TGTGCTAGCAGCTTAGCAGCGGGAGTTTGGAATGAGCAGTTCTTC
TRBV18	TRBJ2-6	few	-	CASSPPVHSGANVLTF	TGTGCCAGCTCACCACCGGTCCACTCTGGGGCCAACGTCCTGACTTTC
TRBV6-5	TRBJ2-4	few	-	CASSYSGPASPANQNIQYF	TGTGCCAGCAGTTACTCAGGGCCCGCATCCCCCGCAAACCAAAACATTCAGTACTTC